Below, 17 T cell receptor beta chains from the same sample are listed, as sequenced in a study of cytomegalovirus exposure and HLA in healthy donors. The PCR used 60 Vbeta and 13 Jbeta primers. Assay: immunoSEQ multiplex PCR; the TCRdb copy retains only in-frame clones and omits some. The sample shows some 150,000 clones, roughly 70% of them seen only once. Sample: PBMCs. The receptor source for this set is a woman in her 30s in good health and CMV-seronegative.

The V gene is TRBV15, the J gene TRBJ2-5, with 11 bases fitting TRBD2. The DNA end lines up better with TRBJ2-7; the J call may be wrong. This CDR3 contains 17 residues. The germline gives CDR1 LNHNV, CDR2 YYDKDF (reference sequence). The CDR3 DNA follows: TGTGCCACCAGCAGACGCCTCACTAGCGGGAGAGGGTACGAGCAGTACTTC. The encoded protein is CATSRRLTSGRGYEQYF.

V usage is TRBV9 and J usage is TRBJ1-1, with TRBD1 matching 7 bases. The J segment lost 5 bases and the V segment lost 4 bases, leaving 11 bases of the junction unmatched. Germline V CDR1 and CDR2: SGDLS, YYNGEE. There are 15 residues in the CDR3. The CDR3 nucleotides are TGTGCCAGCAGCCCCCGGCGGGACAGTTGGACTGAAGCTTTCTTT. It encodes CASSPRRDSWTEAFF.

The chain recombines TRBV5-4 with TRBJ2-7, with D possibly matching TRBD2 (6 bases). Trimming stripped 0 bases from V and 2 bases from J, with 9 bases between. Germline CDR1 reads SGHNT; CDR2 reads YYREEE (reference sequence). CDR3 length: 14 residues. As DNA, the CDR3 is TGTGCCAGCAGCTTGGACCGGGGGACCTACGAGCAGTACTTC. Its protein product is CASSLDRGTYEQYF.

This clone was counted a single time. The gene calls are TRBV4-2 and TRBJ1-2, with TRBD1 identical over 12 bases. CDR3 size: 15 residues. The germline V gene has CDR1 LGHNA and CDR2 YNFKEQ. V was pared by 0 bases and J by 8 bases, with 4 bases of the junction left unmatched. The CDR3 reads CASSQDPGTGGGYTF. The CDR3 DNA sequence: TGTGCCAGCAGCCAAGATCCCGGGACAGGGGGCGGCTACACCTTC.

The chain couples TRBV7-9 to TRBJ2-7, with 7 bases matching TRBD2. J was trimmed by 7 bases and V by 4 bases; bases with no gene match: 13. Germline assignment: CDR1 SEHNR and CDR2 FQNEAQ (reference sequence). CDR3 length: 15 amino acids. The CDR3: CASSSASGRSWEQYF. For the CDR3, the DNA is TGTGCCAGCAGCTCAGCTAGCGGACGATCATGGGAGCAGTACTTC.

The chain uses TRBV6-6 and TRBJ2-1; no reliable D call. The CDR3 spans 14 residues. Deletions cut 5 bases from V and 0 bases from J, with 8 bases between. Per the germline V gene, CDR1 is MNHNY and CDR2 is SVGAGI (reference sequence). CDR3 in amino acids: CASSAQPSYNEQFF. The CDR3 region has the DNA TGTGCCAGCAGTGCACAACCCTCCTACAATGAGCAGTTCTTC.

V gene TRBV9 combines with J gene TRBJ2-2, with 7 bases matching TRBD1. The J segment lost 4 bases and the V segment lost 0 bases, leaving 6 bases of the junction unmatched. This CDR3 contains 16 residues. Germline V CDR1 and CDR2: SGDLS, YYNGEE. CDR3 sequence reads: CASSVEGGLVTGELFF. In DNA form, the CDR3 reads TGTGCCAGCAGCGTAGAAGGGGGCCTGGTCACCGGGGAGCTGTTTTTT.

The chain combines TRBV9 with TRBJ1-4, with TRBD1 identical over 8 bases. V gave up 0 bases and J gave up 7 bases; unmatched junction bases: 8. Per the germline V gene, CDR1 is SGDLS and CDR2 is YYNGEE. The CDR3 loop spans 16 amino acids. The CDR3 here is CASSVGRQGAGEKLFF. The CDR3 DNA sequence: TGTGCCAGCAGCGTAGGTCGGCAGGGGGCTGGTGAAAAACTGTTTTTT.

The chain has TRBV5-1 and TRBJ2-2; D is unclear. Germline CDR1 is SGHRS and CDR2 is YFSETQ. The CDR3 runs to 14 residues. V lost 1 base, J lost 5 bases, and 9 bases lay in between. The CDR3: CASSLTIGTGELFF. CDR3 in DNA: TGCGCCAGCAGCTTGACTATCGGAACCGGGGAGCTGTTTTTT. Full variable domain (rest looked up from reference TRBV5-1 and TRBJ2-2): KAGVTQTPRYLIKTRGQQVTLSCSPISGHRSVSWYQQTPGQGLQFLFEYFSETQRNKGNFPGRFSGRQFSNSRSEMNVSTLELGDSALYLCASSLTIGTGELFFGEGSRLTVL.

This clone was seen once. J is TRBJ1-1 and V is TRBV27; 12 bases line up with TRBD1. CDR1 and CDR2 from the germline V gene are MNHEY and SMNVEV (reference sequence). After removal of 6 bases from V and 0 bases from J, the junction contained 5 bases not matched to a gene. The CDR3 is 16 amino acids. The CDR3 reads CASSSGTGGLNTEAFF. The CDR3 DNA is TGTGCCAGCAGCTCCGGGACAGGGGGCCTGAACACTGAAGCTTTCTTT.

This clone has a handful of counts. The genes are TRBV2 and TRBJ1-1; the D is unclear. The CDR3 sequence is 11 residues long. Germline V gene lookup returns CDR1 SNHLY and CDR2 FYNNEI. The V end was cut by 8 bases, the J end by 5 bases, with 9 bases between. Here the CDR3 DNA reads TGTGCCAGCCAAGGAGGGACTGAAGCTTTCTTT. It specifies CASQGGTEAFF.

The chain carries TRBV7-3 and TRBJ1-1; no definite D call. Germline values: CDR1 SGHTA, CDR2 FQGTGA. The CDR3 extends over 13 amino acids. Deletions cut 2 bases from V and 0 bases from J, with 4 bases between. The CDR3 coding sequence is TGTGCCAGCAGCTTATCAATGAACACTGAAGCTTTCTTT. Translated: CASSLSMNTEAFF.

This chain uses TRBV5-1 with TRBJ1-1; 7 bases map to TRBD1. Germline trimming cut 0 bases from V and 8 bases from J; bases unmatched to any gene: 10. The CDR3 runs 15 residues. CDR1 is SGHRS, CDR2 YFSETQ, per germline. CDR3: CASSLGFNRGVEAFF. CDR3 nucleotides: TGCGCCAGCAGCTTGGGTTTTAACAGGGGAGTAGAAGCTTTCTTT.

This clone was detected only once. The genes are TRBV28 and TRBJ1-1; no reliable D call. The germline V and J ends were trimmed by 11 bases and 5 bases, with 18 bases remaining between them. Germline CDR1 is MDHEN and CDR2 is SYDVKM. This CDR3 contains 13 residues. CDR3 nucleotides: TGTGCCTCCAGTTTCACGCTGGCTACTGAAGCTTTCTTT. Amino acids: CASSFTLATEAFF.

As DNA, the CDR3 is TGCACCCAGGGGGGAGATACGCAGTATTTT. This sequence encodes CTQGGDTQYF. The genes are TRBV20-1 and TRBJ2-3; tentative D call: TRBD1 (7 bases). Germline CDR1 is DFQATT and CDR2 is SNEGSKA (reference sequence). This CDR3 contains 10 residues.

The chain joins TRBV29-1 to TRBJ2-1; D is possibly TRBD2 (5 bases). The V and J ends lost 6 bases and 8 bases respectively, with 8 bases between them. CDR1 is SQVTM, CDR2 ANQGSEA, per germline. The CDR3 has 10 amino acids. The DNA for the CDR3 is TGCAGCGTCGGACTCTATGAGCAGTTCTTC. Translated: CSVGLYEQFF.

The CDR3 is CASSPGGGGLPYEQYF. DNA for the CDR3: TGTGCCAGCAGCCCGGGGGGCGGGGGGCTCCCCTACGAGCAGTACTTC. The V and J genes are TRBV9 and TRBJ2-5; the match to TRBD2 covers 8 bases. The J call is uncertain, as TRBJ2-7 better fits the DNA end. The CDR3 totals 16 residues. Germline V gene lookup returns CDR1 SGDLS and CDR2 YYNGEE.